The 24 T cell receptor beta chains below come from one sample, sequenced in a study of CD8 T cells in ankylosing spondylitis. General observations from the study: About 8 highly homologous variants made up a TCR beta motif that seemed to typify ankylosing spondylitis blood.

Using its own MiXCR run on the 5' RACE reads, TCRdb lists one record per CDR3 protein. The sample records 800,000 to 900,000 distinct CDR3 sequences, about 11% being singletons. These receptors are not linked to any known antigen. Sequencing input: blood, either unsorted or a sorted T cell fraction (not recorded which). These TCRs come from a male donor with ankylosing spondylitis.

A few counts support this clonotype. The V call is TRBV5-6, the J call TRBJ2-7; 7 bases are shared with TRBD2. V trimming: 4 bases; J trimming: 3 bases; junction bases outside the gene matches: 4. The CDR3 is 13 amino acids. The germline CDR1 and CDR2 sequences are SGHDT and YYEEEE. The chain's CDR3 is CASSHGGGYEQYF. The CDR3 DNA follows: TGTGCCAGCAGCCATGGGGGGGGCTACGAGCAGTACTTC.

This clonotype came up a few times. The V gene is TRBV7-2, the J gene TRBJ2-7; no definite D call. The V and J ends lost 1 base and 0 bases respectively, with 10 bases between them. The CDR3 has 15 residues. The germline V gene has CDR1 SGHTA and CDR2 FQGNSA. The CDR3 sequence is CASSLGSYSSYEQYF. CDR3 coding DNA: TGTGCCAGCAGCTTAGGGTCCTATAGCTCCTACGAGCAGTACTTC.

This clonotype occurred a few times. The gene calls are TRBV20-1 and TRBJ2-1; 12 positions match TRBD2. J gave up 7 bases and V 0 bases, and 4 bases lay outside the gene matches. The germline gives CDR1 DFQATT, CDR2 SNEGSKA (reference sequence). There are 15 residues in the CDR3. Here the CDR3 reads CSARELAGGGNEQFF. The CDR3 DNA reads TGCAGTGCTAGAGAACTAGCGGGAGGTGGGAATGAGCAGTTCTTC.

This rearrangement joins TRBV6-1 to TRBJ1-1; D is unclear. The CDR3 length is 15 residues. V was trimmed by 5 bases and J by 4 bases, leaving 17 bases between them. Germline values: CDR1 MNHNS, CDR2 SASEGT. The CDR3 DNA reads as TGTGCCAGCAGTAAGTCCGGGTCTCAGAGCACTGAAGCTTTCTTT. This sequence encodes CASSKSGSQSTEAFF.

This clonotype has more than one count but fewer than ten. This chain joins TRBV28 and TRBJ1-1, with D unclear. Deletions cut 4 bases from V and 6 bases from J, with 12 bases between. The CDR3 extends over 13 amino acids. Germline CDR1 and CDR2: MDHEN and SYDVKM. The CDR3 here is CASSSGRFAEAFF. CDR3 nucleotide sequence: TGTGCCAGCAGTTCGGGCAGGTTCGCTGAAGCTTTCTTT.

The table lists this clonotype with many counts. The V call is TRBV29-1, the J call TRBJ2-7, with D maybe TRBD1 (5 bases). This CDR3 is 13 amino acids long. V lost 6 bases, J lost 4 bases, and 16 bases lay in between. Germline lookup yields CDR1 SQVTM and CDR2 ANQGSEA. The CDR3 region has the DNA TGCAGCGTCCGACAGCCGGCAGGGTACGAGCAGTACTTC. It specifies CSVRQPAGYEQYF.

This clonotype was detected a few times. The J gene is TRBJ1-5, the V gene TRBV20-1; 8 bases are shared with TRBD1. Trimming at V came to 0 bases and at J to 6 bases, leaving 10 bases not matched to a gene. Germline CDR1 is DFQATT and CDR2 is SNEGSKA (reference sequence). CDR3 length equals 16 residues. The CDR3 nucleotides are TGCAGTGCTAGAGATGCCGGCAGGGGGCGTCGTCAGCCCCAGCATTTT. This codes for CSARDAGRGRRQPQHF.

This clonotype was recorded many times. The chain combines TRBV28 with TRBJ2-7, with 8 nucleotides matching TRBD2. Trimming took 10 bases from V and 3 from J; bases not matched to a gene: 14. From germline, CDR1 is MDHEN and CDR2 SYDVKM. The length of the CDR3 is 15 residues. CDR3 residues: CATAARLASYYEQYF. CDR3 DNA: TGTGCCACTGCGGCGAGACTAGCGAGTTACTACGAGCAGTACTTC.

The V gene is TRBV6-5, the J gene TRBJ2-7; D is possibly TRBD1 (6 bases). The germline V and J ends were trimmed by 0 bases and 0 bases, with 6 bases remaining between them. CDR1 MNHEY and CDR2 SVGAGI come from the germline V gene. This CDR3 has 14 amino acids. CDR3 sequence: CASSYSGASYEQYF. The CDR3, as DNA: TGTGCCAGCAGTTACTCGGGGGCCTCCTACGAGCAGTACTTC.

CDR3 DNA: TGTGCTAGTGCCCCAGTTGGCGGGGAGCTGTTTTTT. Protein: CASAPVGGELFF. The J gene is TRBJ2-2, the V gene TRBV12-5; D unclear. The CDR3 sequence is 12 residues long. The germline V and J ends were trimmed by 7 bases and 7 bases, with 10 bases remaining between them. Germline CDR1 reads LGHNT; CDR2 reads FRNRAP. The full variable domain, with the rest looked up from reference TRBV12-5 and TRBJ2-2, is DARVTQTPRHKVTEMGQEVTMRCQPILGHNTVFWYRQTMMQGLELLAYFRNRAPLDDSGMPKDRFSAEMPDATLATLKIQPSEPRDSAVYFCASAPVGGELFFGEGSRLTVL.

This chain connects TRBV10-3 to TRBJ2-1, with 8 bases fitting TRBD1. The V segment lost 7 bases and the J segment 8 bases; nucleotides outside the gene matches: 13. This CDR3 comprises 15 residues. The germline gives CDR1 ENHRY, CDR2 SYGVKD. Written as DNA, the CDR3 is TGTGCCATCAACGACAGGGGTGAGAAGTTGGATGAGCAGTTCTTC. Translation: CAINDRGEKLDEQFF.

In its sample, this clonotype was seen a few times. This chain uses TRBV14 with TRBJ2-3; tentative D call: TRBD1 (6 bases). The germline gives CDR1 SGHDN, CDR2 FVKESK. This CDR3 has 14 residues. Between the trimmed V and J ends, which lost 4 bases and 5 bases, there was a span of 13 bases. CDR3 sequence reads: CASSRGRGVDTQYF. The DNA of the CDR3 is TGTGCCAGCAGCCGAGGCAGGGGAGTAGATACGCAGTATTTT.

The CDR3 DNA reads TGCGCCAGCAGCTTGGCGGGGGCGAGGACTGAAGCTTTCTTT. It encodes CASSLAGARTEAFF. The chain uses TRBV5-1 and TRBJ1-1, with D perhaps matching TRBD1 (6 bases). The CDR3 loop spans 14 amino acids. V dropped 0 bases and J dropped 5 bases, with 11 bases sitting between them. The germline V gene encodes CDR1 SGHRS and CDR2 YFSETQ.

This clonotype was seen only a few times. The chain uses TRBV28 and TRBJ1-2; unclear D gene. The V end was cut by 10 bases, the J end by 3 bases, with 21 bases between. This CDR3 has 15 amino acids. Germline values: CDR1 MDHEN, CDR2 SYDVKM. CDR3 in DNA: TGTGCCACCGCGACCTCACCGGGATGGGACTATGGCTACACCTTC. Translated: CATATSPGWDYGYTF.

This clonotype appeared a few times. The gene calls are TRBV7-2 and TRBJ2-3; the D gene is possibly TRBD2 (5 bases). The V and J ends lost 4 bases and 4 bases respectively, with 9 bases between them. This CDR3 has 13 amino acids. The germline V gene encodes CDR1 SGHTA and CDR2 FQGNSA. The CDR3 bases are TGTGCCAGCAGCTCGGAGGTTCCAGATACGCAGTATTTT. This sequence encodes CASSSEVPDTQYF.

This clonotype was observed a few times. The chain is built from TRBV20-1 and TRBJ1-6; the D gene is possibly TRBD1 (6 bases). Deletions cut 3 bases from V and 7 bases from J, with 10 bases between. The CDR3 spans 13 residues. CDR1 and CDR2 (germline): DFQATT, SNEGSKA (reference sequence). The CDR3 loop is CSASRDTNSPLHF. The CDR3 DNA reads TGCAGTGCTAGTAGGGACACAAATTCACCCCTCCACTTT.

This clonotype appeared a few times. V usage is TRBV29-1 and J usage is TRBJ1-2; a possible D gene is TRBD1 (5 bases). This CDR3 has 13 amino acids. The V gene lost 2 bases and the J gene lost 4 bases, with 11 bases spanning the gap. Germline CDR1 SQVTM, CDR2 ANQGSEA. In DNA, the CDR3 is TGCAGCGTTGAAAGGGGCAGGTTCTATGGCTACACCTTC. Translated: CSVERGRFYGYTF. The variable domain in full, with the rest retrieved from reference TRBV29-1 and TRBJ1-2, is SAVISQKPSRDICQRGTSLTIQCQVDSQVTMMFWYRQQPGQSLTLIATANQGSEATYESGFVIDKFPISRPNLTFSTLTVSNMSPEDSSIYLCSVERGRFYGYTFGSGTRLTVV.

This clonotype was picked up a small number of times. The rearrangement uses TRBV20-1 and TRBJ2-3; TRBD2 aligns across 8 bases. This CDR3 contains 15 residues. Germline-derived CDR1 and CDR2 are DFQATT and SNEGSKA (reference sequence). J lost 4 bases, V lost 0 bases, and 6 bases had no gene match. The DNA for the CDR3 is TGCAGTGCTAGAGATAGGCGGGAGGCCTCAGATACGCAGTATTTT. This sequence encodes CSARDRREASDTQYF.

This clonotype was seen only a few times. CDR3 residues: CASSLDPGTVNTEAFF. As DNA, the CDR3 is TGCGCCAGCAGCTTGGATCCCGGGACGGTTAACACTGAAGCTTTCTTT. The V gene is TRBV5-1, the J gene TRBJ1-1; D is possibly TRBD1 (5 bases). The CDR3 spans 16 residues. V lost 0 bases, J lost 2 bases, and 14 bases lay in between. Germline-derived CDR1 and CDR2 are SGHRS and YFSETQ.

The chain joins TRBV20-1 to TRBJ2-1; D uncertain. Per germline, CDR1 DFQATT and CDR2 SNEGSKA (reference sequence). CDR3 length: 14 residues. Trimming took off 6 bases at V and 4 bases at J, with 16 bases between the two ends. CDR3 sequence (DNA): TGCAGTGCCCCTTACGTGGTAAAGTACAATGAGCAGTTCTTC. Residues: CSAPYVVKYNEQFF.

This clonotype was detected a few times. The chain recombines TRBV5-1 with TRBJ2-1; 7 positions agree with TRBD1. The germline CDR1 and CDR2 sequences are SGHRS and YFSETQ. The length of the CDR3 is 14 residues. Losses at the gene ends were 4 bases for V and 8 bases for J; bases not matched to a gene: 9. This CDR3 reads CASSKTGIRDEQFF. The CDR3 coding sequence is TGCGCCAGCAGCAAGACAGGGATTAGGGATGAGCAGTTCTTC.

CDR3 in amino acids: CATSRGGVGETAFF. The CDR3 DNA sequence: TGTGCCACCAGCAGAGGTGGGGTCGGGGAAACGGCTTTCTTT. The rearrangement uses TRBV15 and TRBJ1-1; no reliable D call. CDR1 LNHNV and CDR2 YYDKDF come from the germline V gene (reference sequence). The CDR3 has 14 amino acids. With 1 base removed from V and 11 bases from J, the gap between germline ends came to 17 bases.

This clonotype was picked up a small number of times. This rearrangement joins TRBV7-6 to TRBJ2-3; TRBD2 is a possible D gene (6 bases). The CDR3 has 17 amino acids. V gave up 6 bases and J gave up 2 bases, with 21 bases separating them. Germline CDR1 reads SGHVS; CDR2 reads FNYEAQ. The CDR3 DNA sequence: TGTGCCAGCAGTCTCTCCCGGGACTTCCGCTTCACAGATACGCAGTATTTT. Translated, it gives CASSLSRDFRFTDTQYF.

The V call is TRBV20-1, the J call TRBJ1-2; 7 nucleotides align to TRBD1. The V gene end was trimmed by 6 bases and the J gene end by 6 bases; junction bases not matched to a gene: 10. The CDR3 runs to 13 residues. The germline gives CDR1 DFQATT, CDR2 SNEGSKA (reference sequence). The chain's CDR3 is CSAETGRRNGYTF. In DNA, the CDR3 is TGCAGTGCCGAGACAGGGAGGAGGAATGGCTACACCTTC.